The 16 T cell receptor beta chains below come from one sample, sequenced in a study of human T cells and chemical hapten exposure. Extraction yielded total RNA from whole blood (unfractionated). TCRdb recomputed calls from the 5' RACE reads with MiXCR, one row per CDR3 protein. Of about 81,000 distinct CDR3 sequences listed, more than 7% are singletons. The receptors originated from a male donor in good health.

This clonotype turned up a few times. The V call is TRBV7-9, the J call TRBJ2-5, with a tentative D call TRBD2 (6 bases). The CDR3 runs 14 residues. CDR1 is SEHNR and CDR2 is FQNEAQ in the germline V gene (reference sequence). Trimming took off 5 bases at V and 2 bases at J, with 12 bases between the two ends. CDR3 nucleotides: TGTGCCAGCAGCCCGGAGGGTTGGCAAGAGACCCAGTACTTC. This gives the protein CASSPEGWQETQYF. The full variable domain, its missing parts supplied by reference TRBV7-9 and TRBJ2-5, is DTGVSQNPRHKITKRGQNVTFRCDPISEHNRLYWYRQTLGQGPEFLTYFQNEAQLEKSRLLSDRFSAERPKGSFSTLEIQRTEQGDSAMYLCASSPEGWQETQYFGPGTRLLVL.

This clonotype was seen only a few times. V usage is TRBV29-1 and J usage is TRBJ1-1, with D possibly matching TRBD1 (6 bases). CDR1 SQVTM and CDR2 ANQGSEA come from the germline V gene. The CDR3 sequence is 13 residues long. Between the trimmed V and J ends, which lost 5 bases and 1 base, there was a span of 11 bases. The CDR3 DNA reads as TGCAGCGTTAAGGGGGGGGAGAACACTGAAGCTTTCTTT. Protein product: CSVKGGENTEAFF.

This clonotype was seen only once. The chain employs TRBV7-9 and TRBJ2-6; 13 bases match TRBD2. J was trimmed by 6 bases and V by 6 bases; bases with no gene match: 5. CDR3 size: 16 residues. Germline V gives CDR1 SEHNR, CDR2 FQNEAQ (reference sequence). DNA of the CDR3: TGTGCCAGCAGACGGACTAGCGGGAGTGTGGCCAACGTCCTGACTTTC. Translation: CASRRTSGSVANVLTF.

This clonotype was seen a handful of times. The gene calls are TRBV18 and TRBJ2-7; either TRBD1 or TRBD2 may fit D (5 bases each). Germline CDR1 is KGHSH and CDR2 is LQKENI. The V end was cut by 6 bases, the J end by 3 bases, with 15 bases between. The CDR3 has 14 residues. In DNA, the CDR3 is TGTGCCAGCTCCCAGCCGGGACGGGACTACGAGCAGTACTTC. This translates into CASSQPGRDYEQYF.

This clonotype was found many times. This chain joins TRBV7-9 and TRBJ2-6; the D gene could be TRBD1 or TRBD2 (5 bases each). V gave up 4 bases and J gave up 0 bases, with 10 bases separating them. The CDR3 contains 16 residues. Per germline, CDR1 SEHNR and CDR2 FQNEAQ (reference sequence). The CDR3 DNA is TGTGCCAGCAGCTGGGACGGACCCTCTGGGGCCAACGTCCTGACTTTC. It yields the protein CASSWDGPSGANVLTF.

This clonotype has a handful of counts. The gene calls are TRBV6-1 and TRBJ1-1, with TRBD1 matching 8 bases. The J segment lost 8 bases and the V segment lost 6 bases, leaving 5 bases of the junction unmatched. This CDR3 spans 12 amino acids. Germline CDR1 reads MNHNS; CDR2 reads SASEGT. CDR3 protein: CASSAWTGEAFF. CDR3 in DNA: TGTGCCAGCAGCGCCTGGACAGGGGAAGCTTTCTTT.

The chain carries TRBV6-2 or TRBV6-3 and TRBJ2-1, with no clear D. The CDR3 contains 11 residues. Trimming stripped 6 bases from V and 8 bases from J, with 8 bases between. Germline V lookup: CDR1 MNHEY, CDR2 SVGEGT. The CDR3 nucleotides are TGTGCCAGCAGACTAAGCGATGAGCAGTTCTTC. It translates to CASRLSDEQFF.

This clonotype was counted ten times or more. The rearrangement links TRBV12-3 or TRBV12-4 to TRBJ2-3, with 7 bases aligning to TRBD2. V dropped 1 base and J dropped 1; count of bases not matched to a gene: 2. The CDR3 is made up of 15 amino acids. This CDR3 reads CASSLVAGGTDTQYF. As DNA, the CDR3 is TGTGCCAGCAGTTTAGTTGCGGGGGGCACAGATACGCAGTATTTT.

The sample holds many counts of this clonotype. The chain couples TRBV25-1 to TRBJ2-2, with D possibly matching TRBD2 (5 bases). CDR3 size: 13 residues. Trimming took 11 bases from V and 0 from J, leaving 10 bases between them. Germline V lookup: CDR1 MGHDK, CDR2 SYGVNS. CDR3 DNA sequence: TGTGCCGCCCGGGGAACGAACACCGGGGAGCTGTTTTTT. Translated: CAARGTNTGELFF.

This clonotype has a count of ten or more. The chain employs TRBV14 and TRBJ2-7; D possibly corresponds to TRBD2 (6 bases). Germline lookup yields CDR1 SGHDN and CDR2 FVKESK. V was cut by 0 bases and J by 4 bases, with 13 bases left in between. The CDR3 is 15 amino acids. CDR3 sequence reads: CASSQEGGRRYEQYF. The CDR3 coding sequence is TGTGCCAGCAGCCAAGAGGGGGGACGGAGGTACGAGCAGTACTTC.

This clonotype was recorded at least ten times. V gene TRBV12-3 or TRBV12-4 combines with J gene TRBJ2-7, with 11 positions matching TRBD2. V lost 2 bases and J lost 3; bases outside the gene matches: 6. The CDR3 runs 16 residues. The CDR3 DNA is TGTGCCAGCAGTTTATTTGGACTAGCGGGCGGCTACGAGCAGTACTTC. Residues: CASSLFGLAGGYEQYF.

The chain combines TRBV5-1 with TRBJ2-7; D gene uncertain. The CDR3 runs 14 residues. The V gene's germline CDR1 is SGHRS and CDR2 YFSETQ. V lost 2 bases to trimming and J lost 2 bases, with 11 bases between them. The DNA for the CDR3 is TGCGCCAGCAGCTTTTTCTACGGCACCTACGAGCAGTACTTC. This gives the protein CASSFFYGTYEQYF. The entire variable domain, with the rest obtained from reference TRBV5-1 and TRBJ2-7, is as follows: KAGVTQTPRYLIKTRGQQVTLSCSPISGHRSVSWYQQTPGQGLQFLFEYFSETQRNKGNFPGRFSGRQFSNSRSEMNVSTLELGDSALYLCASSFFYGTYEQYFGPGTRLTVT.

The V and J genes are TRBV7-2 and TRBJ2-5; D is perhaps TRBD1 or TRBD2 (5 bases each). Germline assignment: CDR1 SGHTA and CDR2 FQGNSA. The V end was cut by 2 bases, the J end by 9 bases, with 13 bases between. The CDR3 extends over 13 amino acids. The CDR3 loop reads CASSLPQLGAQYF. The DNA of the CDR3 is TGTGCCAGCAGCTTACCTCAACTAGGGGCCCAGTACTTC.

The V gene is TRBV18, the J gene TRBJ2-3, with D maybe TRBD2 (5 bases). V lost 2 bases, J lost 2 bases, and 11 bases lay in between. Germline V lookup: CDR1 KGHSH, CDR2 LQKENI. The CDR3 totals 15 residues. In nucleotides, the CDR3 is TGTGCCAGCTCACCAGGAGCGGCGGTCACAGATACGCAGTATTTT. Protein product: CASSPGAAVTDTQYF.

J is TRBJ2-7 and V is TRBV7-2; 8 nucleotides match TRBD1. The ends lost 5 bases at V and 2 bases at J; junction bases unmatched: 5. Germline CDR1 and CDR2: SGHTA and FQGNSA. This CDR3 is 14 amino acids long. The CDR3 DNA follows: TGTGCCAGCAGCCAAAGGGACAGGCCCTACGAGCAGTACTTC. Its translation: CASSQRDRPYEQYF.

The rearrangement joins TRBV4-3 to TRBJ1-5; D is undetermined. Trimming cost V 1 base and J 3 bases, with 7 bases left between them. The CDR3 is made up of 14 amino acids. The germline V gene encodes CDR1 LGHNA and CDR2 YSLEER. Here the CDR3 reads CASSQVVINQPQHF. CDR3 nucleotide sequence: TGCGCCAGCAGCCAAGTGGTCATCAATCAGCCCCAGCATTTT.